These 28 T cell receptor beta chains share one sample of origin, sequenced in a study of T cells after somatic rescue of genetic block. Method: immunoSEQ multiplex PCR; TCRdb's copy keeps in-frame clones and lacks some. In the table there are tens of thousands of clones, roughly 93% of which are singletons. Sample: peripheral blood mononuclear cells (PBMCs). Source of these receptors: a man aged 25 to 45.

This sequence joins TRBV19 and TRBJ2-5; D possibly corresponds to TRBD2 (5 bases). Germline CDR1 and CDR2: LNHDA and SQIVND (reference sequence). Trimming took 6 bases from V and 0 from J, leaving 14 bases between them. The CDR3 consists of 15 residues. The CDR3: CASSPPRGYQETQYF. CDR3 bases: TGTGCCAGTAGCCCCCCCCGAGGGTACCAAGAGACCCAGTACTTC.

The gene calls are TRBV7-9 and TRBJ2-5; possible D gene TRBD2, 5 bases. Germline CDR1 SEHNR, CDR2 FQNEAQ (reference sequence). The CDR3 contains 13 residues. The V and J ends lost 7 bases and 0 bases respectively, with 9 bases between them. Here the CDR3 DNA reads TGTGCCAGCACTTTCGGGGACCAAGAGACCCAGTACTTC. It yields the protein CASTFGDQETQYF.

This rearrangement joins TRBV14 to TRBJ2-4; D possibly uses TRBD1 or TRBD2 (6 bases each). Trimming left V 0 bases short and J 0 bases short, with 18 bases between. The CDR3 totals 19 residues. The germline V gene encodes CDR1 SGHDN and CDR2 FVKESK. The CDR3: CASSQDVGGLSTAKNIQYF. The CDR3 nucleotides are TGTGCCAGCAGCCAAGATGTGGGGGGCTTATCCACAGCCAAAAACATTCAGTACTTC.

The rearrangement links TRBV6-4 to TRBJ2-4; 8 nucleotides match TRBD2. In germline, CDR1 is MRHNA, CDR2 SNTAGT. This CDR3 region has 15 residues. J gave up 8 bases and V 4 bases, and 10 bases lay outside the gene matches. CDR3 bases: TGTGCCAGCAGTGCCACGGGGGGGTCGGGAGACATTCAGTACTTC. This codes for CASSATGGSGDIQYF.

The V call is TRBV12-2, the J call TRBJ2-7; the table assigns TRBD2, which was not confirmed against the DNA. TRBV12-2 is an annotated pseudogene. This CDR3 comprises 15 residues. CDR3 in amino acids: CASRFLEGPTYEQYF. The CDR3 coding sequence is TGTGCAAGTCGCTTTTTGGAGGGGCCTACCTACGAGCAGTACTTC.

The chain recombines TRBV10-3 with TRBJ1-6; 7 nucleotides line up with TRBD1. The CDR3 is 16 amino acids. Germline CDR1 ENHRY, CDR2 SYGVKD. The junction had 10 bases not matched to a gene; V was cut back by 6 bases and J by 5 bases. The CDR3 sequence: CAIRDGRGENNSPLHF. Written as DNA, the CDR3 is TGTGCCATCAGGGACGGCAGGGGGGAGAATAATTCACCCCTCCACTTT.

The J gene is TRBJ2-1, the V gene TRBV7-9; tentatively, D is TRBD1 (6 bases). The CDR3 spans 15 residues. Trimming removed 1 base from V and 0 bases from J, with 7 bases in between. Germline CDR1 is SEHNR and CDR2 is FQNEAQ (reference sequence). The CDR3 DNA is TGTGCCAGCAGCTTAGTGGACAGCTCCTACAATGAGCAGTTCTTC. Amino acid sequence: CASSLVDSSYNEQFF.

The chain recombines TRBV7-9 with TRBJ2-7; tentatively, D is TRBD1 or TRBD2 (5 bases each). Germline V gene sequence: CDR1 SEHNR, CDR2 FQNEAQ (reference sequence). V lost 5 bases and J lost 3, with 14 bases in between. The CDR3 runs 14 residues. CDR3 region: CASSNTGASYEQYF. The CDR3 DNA reads as TGTGCCAGCAGCAATACCGGGGCTAGCTACGAGCAGTACTTC.

The J gene is TRBJ2-7, the V gene TRBV19; 9 bases fit TRBD1. CDR1 LNHDA and CDR2 SQIVND come from the germline V gene (reference sequence). After removal of 6 bases from V and 2 bases from J, the junction contained 8 bases not matched to a gene. The CDR3 is made up of 15 amino acids. CDR3 residues: CASSLPGQGPYEQYF. CDR3 DNA sequence: TGTGCCAGTAGCCTCCCGGGACAGGGTCCCTACGAGCAGTACTTC.

The chain links TRBV6-1 to TRBJ2-1, with D perhaps matching TRBD1 or TRBD2 (5 bases each). The CDR3 consists of 15 residues. Trimming left V 4 bases short and J 3 bases short, with 13 bases between. The germline CDR1 and CDR2 sequences are MNHNS and SASEGT. The CDR3 spells CASSGRDGGYNEQFF. The CDR3 DNA sequence: TGTGCCAGCAGTGGCCGGGACGGAGGCTACAATGAGCAGTTCTTC.

This clone was picked up one time. V usage is TRBV28 and J usage is TRBJ2-2, with D hard to call. Germline CDR1 is MDHEN and CDR2 is SYDVKM. The CDR3 runs to 13 residues. V gave up 1 base and J gave up 10 bases, with 10 bases separating them. In DNA, the CDR3 is TGTGCCAGCAGTTTATTCTTAGGAGAGGAGCTGTTTTTT. The encoded protein is CASSLFLGEELFF.

J is TRBJ2-3 and V is TRBV2; 10 bases match TRBD2. Germline-derived CDR1 and CDR2 are SNHLY and FYNNEI. Losses at the gene ends were 6 bases for V and 6 bases for J; bases not matched to a gene: 18. The CDR3 spans 18 residues. The CDR3 nucleotides read TGTGCCAGCAGCCTCTCCGGGACTAGCGCCGGAGGTCCCGATACGCAGTATTTT. It is translated as CASSLSGTSAGGPDTQYF.

This clone was counted once. V and J are TRBV7-9 and TRBJ1-1; D gene uncertain. This CDR3 has 15 residues. The V gene's germline CDR1 is SEHNR and CDR2 FQNEAQ (reference sequence). V was shortened by 0 bases and J by 3 bases, with 11 bases between the two germline ends. The CDR3 reads CASSLAGSYYTEAFF. CDR3 sequence (DNA): TGTGCCAGCAGCTTAGCGGGCAGCTACTACACTGAAGCTTTCTTT.

J is TRBJ2-2 and V is TRBV29-1, with TRBD1 as a possible D gene (6 bases). The CDR3 is 13 amino acids. Trimming removed 6 bases from V and 7 bases from J, with 15 bases in between. Germline assignment: CDR1 SQVTM and CDR2 ANQGSEA. The CDR3 region has the DNA TGCAGCGTCCTCTGGCCAGGGGTCGGGGAGCTGTTTTTT. Its translation is CSVLWPGVGELFF.

The chain joins TRBV5-1 to TRBJ1-6, with 7 bases aligning to TRBD1. The germline V gene encodes CDR1 SGHRS and CDR2 YFSETQ. The CDR3 contains 14 residues. Trimming at V came to 4 bases and at J to 9 bases, leaving 7 bases not matched to a gene. CDR3 residues: CASSEQGNGSPLHF. The DNA of the CDR3 is TGCGCCAGCAGCGAACAGGGGAACGGTTCACCCCTCCACTTT. Looking up the rest from reference TRBV5-1 and TRBJ1-6 gives the full variable domain: KAGVTQTPRYLIKTRGQQVTLSCSPISGHRSVSWYQQTPGQGLQFLFEYFSETQRNKGNFPGRFSGRQFSNSRSEMNVSTLELGDSALYLCASSEQGNGSPLHFGNGTRLTVT.

The chain combines TRBV4-3 with TRBJ2-5; tentatively, D is TRBD2 (5 bases). V was shortened by 0 bases and J by 2 bases, with 10 bases between the two germline ends. CDR3 length: 15 amino acids. Germline lookup yields CDR1 LGHNA and CDR2 YSLEER. The CDR3 region is CASSQDGRGQETQYF. CDR3 coding DNA: TGCGCCAGCAGCCAAGATGGTCGGGGACAAGAGACCCAGTACTTC.

This chain joins TRBV5-6 and TRBJ2-7, with TRBD1 identical over 8 bases. Germline V gene sequence: CDR1 SGHDT, CDR2 YYEEEE. Losses at the gene ends were 0 bases for V and 3 bases for J; bases not matched to a gene: 8. The CDR3 loop spans 16 amino acids. The CDR3 DNA sequence: TGTGCCAGCAGCTTGGGACAGGGGTCAGGCAACTACGAGCAGTACTTC. It yields the protein CASSLGQGSGNYEQYF. Full variable domain (rest looked up from reference TRBV5-6 and TRBJ2-7): DAGVTQSPTHLIKTRGQQVTLRCSPKSGHDTVSWYQQALGQGPQFIFQYYEEEERQRGNFPDRFSGHQFPNYSSELNVNALLLGDSALYLCASSLGQGSGNYEQYFGPGTRLTVT.

The chain is built from TRBV5-4 and TRBJ2-7; weak D call: TRBD2 (5 bases). The CDR3 spans 14 residues. Per the germline V gene, CDR1 is SGHNT and CDR2 is YYREEE (reference sequence). The V and J ends lost 2 bases and 6 bases respectively, with 15 bases between them. CDR3 in DNA: TGTGCCAGCAGCTTTTTGCGTGCGGGCTCCGAGCAGTACTTC. Its protein product is CASSFLRAGSEQYF.

The chain couples TRBV7-2 to TRBJ2-7; either TRBD1 or TRBD2 may fit D (5 bases each). Germline V gene sequence: CDR1 SGHTA, CDR2 FQGNSA. The CDR3 spans 13 residues. Trimming removed 3 bases from V and 6 bases from J, with 12 bases in between. The CDR3 bases are TGTGCCAGCAGCTTGGGACCGTTAGTCGAGCAGTACTTC. It codes for CASSLGPLVEQYF.

This clone was seen a single time. This chain links TRBV5-3 with TRBJ2-7; 12 nucleotides match TRBD2. TRBV5-3 is known as an ORF, though its function is uncertain. CDR3 length: 16 residues. The J segment lost 6 bases and the V segment lost 2 bases, leaving 9 bases of the junction unmatched. The chain's CDR3 is CARSLVLAGGPREQYF. The DNA for the CDR3 is TGTGCCAGAAGCTTAGTCCTAGCGGGAGGGCCGCGCGAGCAGTACTTC.

The rearrangement links TRBV2 to TRBJ1-2; D not certain. The germline V and J ends were trimmed by 5 bases and 1 base, with 8 bases remaining between them. CDR1 is SNHLY and CDR2 is FYNNEI in the germline V gene. CDR3 length equals 13 residues. Here the CDR3 reads CASSKESNYGYTF. For the CDR3, the DNA is TGTGCCAGCAGTAAAGAAAGTAACTATGGCTACACCTTC.

The chain combines TRBV19 with TRBJ1-6; D is undetermined. There are 16 residues in the CDR3. V lost 7 bases and J 1 base, leaving 14 bases between the germline ends. From germline, CDR1 is LNHDA and CDR2 SQIVND (reference sequence). In DNA, the CDR3 is TGTGCCAGTATCGACGGCGGCAGATCCTATAATTCACCCCTCCACTTT. This translates into CASIDGGRSYNSPLHF.

This clone was seen a few times. The CDR3 loop reads CASSYATASYGYTF. In DNA form, the CDR3 reads TGTGCCAGCAGTTACGCTACGGCATCTTATGGCTACACCTTC. The chain uses TRBV6-5 and TRBJ1-2; D unresolved. Deletions cut 2 bases from V and 5 bases from J, with 12 bases between. The germline V gene encodes CDR1 MNHEY and CDR2 SVGAGI. The CDR3 is made up of 14 amino acids.

The CDR3 is CASSFHSDTQYF. The CDR3 bases are TGTGCCAGCAGTTTTCATTCAGATACGCAGTATTTT. This chain connects TRBV27 to TRBJ2-3; D remains ambiguous. This CDR3 region has 12 residues. Germline loops: CDR1 MNHEY, CDR2 SMNVEV (reference sequence). The V and J ends lost 3 bases and 4 bases respectively, with 5 bases between them.

The chain links TRBV27 to TRBJ1-1; 7 positions match TRBD1. In germline, CDR1 is MNHEY, CDR2 SMNVEV (reference sequence). Trimming cost V 3 bases and J 10 bases; bases outside gene matches: 8. The CDR3 has 13 amino acids. For the CDR3, the DNA is TGTGCCAGCAGTTTGGGGGGACGGGACAGAGCTTTCTTT. Protein product: CASSLGGRDRAFF.

The CDR3 spells CASSEGPSTDTQYF. The CDR3 bases are TGCGCCAGCAGCGAGGGCCCCAGCACAGATACGCAGTATTTT. This sequence joins TRBV5-1 and TRBJ2-3; maybe TRBD2 (5 bases). Germline V CDR1 and CDR2: SGHRS, YFSETQ. CDR3 size: 14 residues. V lost 4 bases and J 0 bases, leaving 9 bases between the germline ends.

The chain uses TRBV5-1 and TRBJ2-2, with D possibly being TRBD2 (7 bases). Germline V gives CDR1 SGHRS, CDR2 YFSETQ. Trimming removed 7 bases from V and 5 bases from J, with 15 bases in between. The CDR3 is 14 residues long. The CDR3 loop reads CASSGGRSTGELFF. Here the CDR3 DNA reads TGCGCCAGCTCCGGGGGGCGCAGTACCGGGGAGCTGTTTTTT.

A single count supports this clone. The chain recombines TRBV18 with TRBJ1-5; D is perhaps TRBD1 (5 bases). The V end lost 3 bases, the J end lost 3 bases, and 15 bases lay between the germline ends. The germline V gene encodes CDR1 KGHSH and CDR2 LQKENI. CDR3 length: 16 residues. CDR3 sequence reads: CASSPLTGANNQPQHF. Here the CDR3 DNA reads TGTGCCAGCTCACCGCTAACCGGGGCGAACAATCAGCCCCAGCATTTT.